Following are 8 T cell receptor beta chains from one sample sequenced in a study of T cell changes during pregnancy in multiple sclerosis. Measured with immunoSEQ multiplex PCR; TCRdb has only the in-frame clones, and not every one. The data contain about 73,000 clones, 90% to 95% of them singletons. The sample consisted of peripheral blood, taken in the second trimester of pregnancy. These TCRs come from a female donor in good health, enrolled as a control in a pregnancy study.

The chain links TRBV6-5 to TRBJ1-2; D remains unclear. The CDR3 length is 16 residues. Trimming shortened V by 0 bases and J by 3 bases, and 14 bases separated the two germline ends. Germline V gene sequence: CDR1 MNHEY, CDR2 SVGAGI. The CDR3 DNA sequence: TGTGCCAGCAGTTACTCGGGAGGGAATCAGTACTATGGCTACACCTTC. This codes for CASSYSGGNQYYGYTF.

V gene TRBV5-1 combines with J gene TRBJ1-1; 7 nucleotides line up with TRBD1. The CDR3 contains 14 residues. CDR1 SGHRS and CDR2 YFSETQ come from the germline V gene. V gave up 0 bases and J gave up 2 bases; unmatched junction bases: 1. The CDR3 coding sequence is TGCGCCAGCAGCTTGGAAGGGGGCAACACTGAAGCTTTCTTT. Its protein is CASSLEGGNTEAFF.

This clone is a singleton in its sample. The rearrangement uses TRBV5-1 and TRBJ2-3; 9 bases line up with TRBD1. This CDR3 has 14 amino acids. CDR1 SGHRS and CDR2 YFSETQ come from the germline V gene. J gave up 13 bases and V 0 bases, and 9 bases lay outside the gene matches. The CDR3 DNA follows: TGCGCCAGCAGCTTGGGACAGGGGGAAAACTCGGAGTATTTT. It is translated as CASSLGQGENSEYF.

This clone showed up just once. The CDR3 is CASSYSSGTVNTEAFF. Written as DNA, the CDR3 is TGTGCCAGCAGTTACTCGTCCGGGACAGTGAACACTGAAGCTTTCTTT. This rearrangement joins TRBV6-5 to TRBJ1-1; 7 bases are shared with TRBD1. This CDR3 contains 16 residues. V lost 0 bases, J lost 0 bases, and 4 bases stayed unmatched. Germline-derived CDR1 and CDR2 are MNHEY and SVGAGI.

The CDR3 loop reads CASSQDQGWGSPLHF. For the CDR3, the DNA is TGTGCCAGCAGCCAAGACCAGGGGTGGGGTTCACCCCTCCACTTT. The V gene is TRBV5-4, the J gene TRBJ1-6; D is possibly TRBD1 (6 bases). Germline V CDR1 and CDR2: SGHNT, YYREEE (reference sequence). V lost 4 bases, J lost 9 bases, and 17 bases lay in between. The length of the CDR3 is 15 residues. Using reference TRBV5-4 and TRBJ1-6 for the parts outside the CDR3, the full variable domain is ETGVTQSPTHLIKTRGQQVTLRCSSQSGHNTVSWYQQALGQGPQFIFQYYREEENGRGNFPPRFSGLQFPNYSSELNVNALELDDSALYLCASSQDQGWGSPLHFGNGTRLTVT.

CDR3 DNA sequence: TGTGCCAGCAGCCAAACCTCCGGGGCAGGGGGGTATGGCTACACCTTC. This gives the protein CASSQTSGAGGYGYTF. J is TRBJ1-2 and V is TRBV7-8; TRBD1 agrees at 7 bases. J was trimmed by 5 bases and V by 5 bases; bases with no gene match: 14. The CDR3 spans 16 residues. From germline, CDR1 is SGHVS and CDR2 FQNEAQ.

This clone was detected once. V is TRBV18 and J is TRBJ2-7; the match to TRBD1 covers 7 bases. CDR1 is KGHSH and CDR2 is LQKENI in the germline V gene. The CDR3 loop spans 14 amino acids. V shed 4 bases, J shed 0 bases, and the junction held 3 bases outside the gene matches. CDR3 amino acids: CASSQGQSSYEQYF. CDR3 DNA: TGTGCCAGCTCACAGGGACAGAGCTCCTACGAGCAGTACTTC.

CDR3 loop: CASSPSVGTGSNYGYTF. The CDR3 region has the DNA TGTGCCAGCAGCCCCTCGGTGGGGACAGGGTCTAACTATGGCTACACCTTC. The V and J genes are TRBV7-9 and TRBJ1-2, with 9 bases aligning to TRBD1. The junction had 10 bases not matched to a gene; V was cut back by 5 bases and J by 0 bases. Per germline, CDR1 SEHNR and CDR2 FQNEAQ (reference sequence). The CDR3 has 17 amino acids.